This T cell receptor (beta chain) was recorded in a study of spatial heterogeneity in lung cancer. Study-wide findings and caveats: Tumor TCRs that were ubiquitous and expanded showed up in blood more at resection than follow-up.

TCRdb reanalysed the 5' RACE reads using MiXCR and keeps one entry per CDR3 protein. Among fewer than 2,000 distinct CDR3 sequences listed, roughly 24% were seen once. This clonotype was counted between two and nine times. The antigen remains undetermined. The time point: sample taken at primary tumor resection. In each case, whole RNA from tumor, nontumor lung or frozen PBMC was sequenced unsorted. Donors were some 72 untreated early-stage non-small cell lung cancer patients. Germline V gene data show CDR1 as ENHRY and CDR2 as SYGVKD. V lost 7 bases, J lost 1 base, and 4 bases stayed unmatched. The CDR3 contains 14 residues.

Sequences were derived from PBMCs, sampled at surgery. V is TRBV10-3 and J is TRBJ2-1, with 7 bases fitting TRBD1. The TCR was taken from a male donor with early-stage non-small cell lung cancer. The CDR3 loop is CAITTDRSYNEQFF. CDR3 sequence (DNA): TGTGCCATCACCACGGACAGGTCCTACAATGAGCAGTTCTTC.